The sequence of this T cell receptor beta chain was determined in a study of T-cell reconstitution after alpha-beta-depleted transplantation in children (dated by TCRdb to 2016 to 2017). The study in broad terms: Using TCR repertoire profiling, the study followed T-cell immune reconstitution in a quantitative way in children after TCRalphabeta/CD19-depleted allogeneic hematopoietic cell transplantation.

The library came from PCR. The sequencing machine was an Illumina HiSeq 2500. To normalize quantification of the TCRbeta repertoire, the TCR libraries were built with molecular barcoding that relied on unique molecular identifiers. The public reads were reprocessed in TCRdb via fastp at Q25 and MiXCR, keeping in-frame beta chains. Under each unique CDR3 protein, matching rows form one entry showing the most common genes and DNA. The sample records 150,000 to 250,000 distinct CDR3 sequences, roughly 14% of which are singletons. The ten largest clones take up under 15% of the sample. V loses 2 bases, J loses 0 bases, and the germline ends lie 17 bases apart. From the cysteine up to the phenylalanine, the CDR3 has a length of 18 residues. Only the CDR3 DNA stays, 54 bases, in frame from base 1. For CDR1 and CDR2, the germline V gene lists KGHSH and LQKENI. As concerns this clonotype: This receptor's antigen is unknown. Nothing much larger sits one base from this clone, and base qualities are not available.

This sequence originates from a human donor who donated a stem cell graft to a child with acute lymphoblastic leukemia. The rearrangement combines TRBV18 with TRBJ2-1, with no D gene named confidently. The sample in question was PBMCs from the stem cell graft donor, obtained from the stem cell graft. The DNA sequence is TGTGCCAGCTCACCAACGTCCACGGGCCCCAGCTCCTACAATGAGCAGTTCTTC. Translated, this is CASSPTSTGPSSYNEQFF.